These 28 T cell receptor beta chains share one sample of origin, sequenced in a study of HIV-infected patients and healthy controls. Whole blood was used without fractionation, so all unsorted peripheral T cells were included. Reverse transcription used approximately 500 ng RNA and constant-region primers for alpha and beta. Alpha and beta chain libraries were made separately by chain-specific third strand synthesis with multiplexing indices. TCRdb re-called the 5' RACE reads with MiXCR, one entry per CDR3 protein. The sample contains 10,000 to 15,000 distinct CDR3 sequences, 11% of which appear only once. What was sequenced was blood. The receptors come from an adult in good health.

V gene TRBV28 combines with J gene TRBJ2-1; TRBD2 matches 7 bases. The CDR3 totals 15 residues. CDR1 MDHEN and CDR2 SYDVKM come from the germline V gene. With 2 bases clipped from V and 3 bases from J, the junction kept 4 bases outside the gene matches. The CDR3 sequence is CASSLRWTSYNEQFF. CDR3 in DNA: TGTGCCAGCAGTTTACGGTGGACTAGCTACAATGAGCAGTTCTTC.

The J gene is TRBJ1-1, the V gene TRBV20-1; D is unclear. This CDR3 region has 15 residues. V dropped 0 bases and J dropped 5 bases, with 16 bases sitting between them. The germline V gene encodes CDR1 DFQATT and CDR2 SNEGSKA (reference sequence). This CDR3 is CSARDPWEGGTEAFF. The CDR3 nucleotides read TGCAGTGCTAGAGATCCCTGGGAAGGAGGGACTGAAGCTTTCTTT.

This clonotype was detected only a few times. This chain joins TRBV4-1 and TRBJ2-2; unclear D gene. The V gene lost 4 bases and the J gene lost 4 bases, with 13 bases spanning the gap. Germline loops: CDR1 MGHRA, CDR2 YSYEKL. There are 15 residues in the CDR3. CDR3 loop: CASSRPLDPTGELFF. Here the CDR3 DNA reads TGCGCCAGCAGCCGCCCACTGGACCCCACCGGGGAGCTGTTTTTT.

This clonotype is labeled as medium-sized. V usage is TRBV29-1 and J usage is TRBJ2-1; TRBD2 agrees at 13 bases. This CDR3 region has 14 residues. With V trimmed by 5 bases and J by 7 bases, 5 bases remained unmatched. Germline V CDR1 and CDR2: SQVTM, ANQGSEA. The CDR3 nucleotides are TGCAGCGTTCGGACTAGCGGGAGCAATAATGAGCAGTTCTTC. Its protein is CSVRTSGSNNEQFF.

The chain couples TRBV12-3 or TRBV12-4 to TRBJ1-3; 9 bases are a match to TRBD1. The CDR3 has 15 amino acids. J gave up 8 bases and V 8 bases, and 13 bases lay outside the gene matches. CDR3 bases: TGTGCCAGCTCCAAACGGGGGGGACAGGGTCACACCATATATTTT. Encoded protein: CASSKRGGQGHTIYF.

This clonotype was seen more than once but under ten times. V gene TRBV28 combines with J gene TRBJ1-5; no clear D gene. The CDR3 is made up of 16 amino acids. Trimming left V 6 bases short and J 2 bases short, with 17 bases between. Germline V gives CDR1 MDHEN, CDR2 SYDVKM. This CDR3 is CASRFGSPGGNQPQHF. DNA of the CDR3: TGTGCCAGCAGATTTGGCAGCCCCGGGGGCAATCAGCCCCAGCATTTT.

This clonotype was recorded many times. A junction boundary mismatches the germline segment, possibly from a read error. The V gene is TRBV7-7, the J gene TRBJ2-1; 7 nucleotides line up with TRBD2. The germline V gene encodes CDR1 SSHAT and CDR2 FNYEAQ (reference sequence). CDR3 length: 14 residues. CDR3 in DNA: TGTGCTAGCAGCTTAGAAGCGGGACGTGGTGAGCAGTTCTTC. It specifies CASSLEAGRGEQFF.

This clonotype was seen repeatedly, ten times or more. The chain combines TRBV7-2 with TRBJ1-1, with D unresolved. The CDR3 spans 14 residues. Germline V gene lookup returns CDR1 SGHTA and CDR2 FQGNSA. V dropped 2 bases and J dropped 1 base, with 8 bases sitting between them. In nucleotides, the CDR3 is TGTGCCAGCAGCTTAATAACTGCGAACACTGAAGCTTTCTTT. This encodes CASSLITANTEAFF.

Only a few counts were recorded for this clonotype. The chain employs TRBV7-2 and TRBJ2-1; 10 bases are a match to TRBD2. The V segment lost 5 bases and the J segment 7 bases; nucleotides outside the gene matches: 11. Looked up from germline, CDR1 is SGHTA and CDR2 is FQGNSA. The CDR3 length is 16 residues. CDR3 residues: CASSLLAGVGSNEQFF. DNA of the CDR3: TGTGCCAGCAGCCTTCTAGCGGGAGTGGGATCAAATGAGCAGTTCTTC.

By share of the sample, this clonotype is medium-sized. The chain is built from TRBV11-2 and TRBJ1-6, with a possible D match to TRBD1 (5 bases). Germline CDR1 and CDR2: SGHAT and FQNNGV. The V end lost 3 bases, the J end lost 7 bases, and 13 bases lay between the germline ends. The length of the CDR3 is 15 residues. In DNA form, the CDR3 reads TGTGCCAGCAGCTTGAAGGGACTGACCAATTCACCCCTCCACTTT. Translating it yields CASSLKGLTNSPLHF.

This clonotype showed up many times. CDR3: CASSAGTGSYNEQFF. The DNA of the CDR3 is TGCGCCAGCAGCGCAGGGACAGGGTCATACAATGAGCAGTTCTTC. This chain uses TRBV5-1 with TRBJ2-1, with 9 bases identical to TRBD1. J gave up 4 bases and V 4 bases, and 6 bases lay outside the gene matches. Germline V lookup: CDR1 SGHRS, CDR2 YFSETQ. The CDR3 contains 15 residues.

The chain combines TRBV5-1 with TRBJ2-6; tentative D call: TRBD1 (6 bases). CDR1 SGHRS and CDR2 YFSETQ come from the germline V gene. Trimming pared 4 bases from V and 0 bases from J, leaving 14 bases between. This CDR3 has 17 residues. The CDR3: CASSRDRFSSGANVLTF. Here the CDR3 DNA reads TGCGCCAGCAGCCGAGACAGGTTCAGCTCTGGGGCCAACGTCCTGACTTTC.

Judged by abundance, this clonotype is medium-sized. The J gene is TRBJ1-1, the V gene TRBV27; 7 bases map to TRBD1. Germline CDR1 reads MNHEY; CDR2 reads SMNVEV (reference sequence). This CDR3 has 15 residues. The V segment lost 3 bases and the J segment 5 bases; nucleotides outside the gene matches: 9. CDR3 nucleotides: TGTGCCAGCAGTTTTAGACAGGGAAGGGGAACTGAAGCTTTCTTT. Protein: CASSFRQGRGTEAFF.

The sample holds many counts of this clonotype. V is TRBV6-2 or TRBV6-3 and J is TRBJ1-2, with no clear D. Trimming took 7 bases from V and 2 from J, leaving 26 bases between them. Looked up from germline, CDR1 is MNHEY and CDR2 is SVGEGT. The CDR3 consists of 18 residues. CDR3 region: CASTPGLGQVDSNYGYTF. DNA of the CDR3: TGTGCCAGCACCCCGGGTCTCGGGCAGGTGGATTCGAACTATGGCTACACCTTC.

Ten or more counts support this clonotype. The chain is built from TRBV5-4 and TRBJ2-1; 9 bases are a match to TRBD2. The CDR3 covers 15 residues. The V gene end was trimmed by 4 bases and the J gene end by 7 bases; junction bases not matched to a gene: 9. The germline V gene has CDR1 SGHNT and CDR2 YYREEE (reference sequence). CDR3 DNA sequence: TGTGCCAGCAGCGGGGGACTAGCTCTCGCGAATGAGCAGTTCTTC. It yields the protein CASSGGLALANEQFF.

This sequence joins TRBV15 and TRBJ2-1, with D possibly TRBD1 on 5 matching bases. Looked up from germline, CDR1 is LNHNV and CDR2 is YYDKDF (reference sequence). With 5 bases removed from V and 3 bases from J, the gap between germline ends came to 14 bases. The CDR3 is 15 residues long. DNA of the CDR3: TGTGCCACCAGCGTCGACAGCGAAAGCTACAATGAGCAGTTCTTC. Translated, it gives CATSVDSESYNEQFF.

The chain couples TRBV7-9 to TRBJ2-1; 9 bases map to TRBD2. CDR3 size: 14 residues. Losses at the gene ends were 5 bases for V and 3 bases for J; bases not matched to a gene: 2. CDR1 is SEHNR, CDR2 FQNEAQ, per germline (reference sequence). The chain's CDR3 is CASSGLANYNEQFF. The CDR3 region has the DNA TGTGCCAGCAGCGGACTAGCGAACTACAATGAGCAGTTCTTC.

The table lists this clonotype with many counts. This chain joins TRBV4-1 and TRBJ2-3, with TRBD2 matching over 11 bases. This CDR3 contains 19 residues. In germline, CDR1 is MGHRA, CDR2 YSYEKL. The J segment lost 4 bases and the V segment lost 4 bases, leaving 16 bases of the junction unmatched. Here the CDR3 DNA reads TGCGCCAGCAGCCGGACAGCGGGACTAGCGGATCTCTATGCAGATACGCAGTATTTT. Its translation is CASSRTAGLADLYADTQYF.

This clonotype was seen at least ten times. The V gene is TRBV20-1, the J gene TRBJ1-2, with 7 bases lining up with TRBD1. CDR1 is DFQATT, CDR2 SNEGSKA, per germline (reference sequence). The J segment lost 3 bases and the V segment lost 3 bases, leaving 7 bases of the junction unmatched. The CDR3 covers 14 residues. The CDR3 here is CSARVTGVDYGYTF. DNA for the CDR3: TGCAGTGCTAGGGTTACAGGGGTGGACTATGGCTACACCTTC.

This clonotype is medium-sized within its sample. V and J are TRBV28 and TRBJ1-1, with D perhaps TRBD1 (5 bases). V lost 2 bases to trimming and J lost 5 bases, with 12 bases between them. CDR3 length: 14 residues. The germline gives CDR1 MDHEN, CDR2 SYDVKM. CDR3 region: CASSLGEEGTEAFF. The DNA for the CDR3 is TGTGCCAGCAGTTTAGGGGAGGAGGGGACTGAAGCTTTCTTT.

This clonotype was counted between two and nine times. This chain links TRBV7-9 with TRBJ1-1, with D possibly matching TRBD1 (5 bases). Germline-derived CDR1 and CDR2 are SEHNR and FQNEAQ (reference sequence). V was shortened by 5 bases and J by 0 bases, with 13 bases between the two germline ends. CDR3 length equals 15 residues. CDR3 nucleotide sequence: TGTGCCAGCAGCGAATCCGGGACGGTGAACACTGAAGCTTTCTTT. It specifies CASSESGTVNTEAFF.

This clonotype is classed as medium-sized (0.01 to 0.1%). This chain links TRBV7-2 with TRBJ2-1; 14 bases match TRBD2. Germline loops: CDR1 SGHTA, CDR2 FQGNSA. The CDR3 extends over 16 amino acids. J gave up 12 bases and V 5 bases, and 12 bases lay outside the gene matches. The CDR3 nucleotides are TGTGCCAGCAGCCCCTCCCAGGGACTAGCGGGAGTCGCGCAGTTCTTC. It is translated as CASSPSQGLAGVAQFF. The complete variable domain, with remaining parts taken from reference TRBV7-2 and TRBJ2-1, reads GAGVSQSPSNKVTEKGKDVELRCDPISGHTALYWYRQSLGQGLEFLIYFQGNSAPDKSGLPSDRFSAERTGGSVSTLTIQRTQQEDSAVYLCASSPSQGLAGVAQFFGPGTRLTVL.

This clonotype counts as medium-sized. The V gene is TRBV6-6, the J gene TRBJ1-1; maybe TRBD1 (6 bases). Trimming took 4 bases from V and 0 from J, leaving 15 bases between them. This CDR3 region has 16 residues. Germline assignment: CDR1 MNHNY and CDR2 SVGAGI (reference sequence). CDR3 sequence (DNA): TGTGCCAGCAGTTCACGGGGCAGGGGCATGAACACTGAAGCTTTCTTT. This gives the protein CASSSRGRGMNTEAFF.

This clonotype occurred a few times. The J gene is TRBJ1-4, the V gene TRBV5-5; maybe TRBD1 (6 bases). V was cut by 3 bases and J by 3 bases, with 12 bases left in between. The CDR3 length is 15 residues. The V gene's germline CDR1 is SGHKS and CDR2 YYEKEE (reference sequence). This CDR3 reads CASSWGGAANEKLFF. CDR3 DNA sequence: TGTGCCAGCAGCTGGGGGGGCGCGGCTAATGAAAAACTGTTTTTT.

Comment on this clonotype: This sequence may be a read error, since a much larger clone differs from it by one base. V and J are TRBV5-6 and TRBJ1-1; D is unclear. This CDR3 spans 11 amino acids. Germline V lookup: CDR1 SGHDT, CDR2 YYEEEE. The CDR3 loop is CASSLQDEAYF. As DNA, the CDR3 is TGTGCCAGCAGCTTACAAGATGAAGCTTACTTT.

The rearrangement uses TRBV2 and TRBJ2-1, with D tentatively TRBD1 (6 bases). Germline V gene lookup returns CDR1 SNHLY and CDR2 FYNNEI. CDR3 length: 13 residues. V was shortened by 4 bases and J by 12 bases, with 16 bases between the two germline ends. The CDR3 spells CASSGGRGGWQFF. CDR3 DNA sequence: TGTGCCAGCAGTGGGGGCAGGGGTGGCTGGCAGTTCTTC.

Many counts were recorded for this clonotype. The V call is TRBV6-6, the J call TRBJ1-1; no reliable D call. The CDR3 length is 15 residues. V was shortened by 5 bases and J by 4 bases, with 17 bases between the two germline ends. Germline CDR1 and CDR2: MNHNY and SVGAGI (reference sequence). CDR3 in DNA: TGTGCCAGCAGTCCCCGGGAAGGTTCGGGCACTGAAGCTTTCTTT. Translated, it gives CASSPREGSGTEAFF.

A remark on this clonotype: A much larger clonotype is one base distant, so this may be a read error. Written as DNA, the CDR3 is TGTGCCAGCAGATGGGGACAGCGGACTAGCACCGGGGAGCTGTTTTTT. This gives the protein CASRWGQRTSTGELFF. The gene calls are TRBV5-6 and TRBJ2-2; possibly TRBD1 or TRBD2 for D (7 bases each). The V gene's germline CDR1 is SGHDT and CDR2 YYEEEE. This CDR3 spans 16 amino acids. V lost 5 bases and J 4 bases, leaving 18 bases between the germline ends.